Listed below are T cell receptor beta chains from one sample, sequenced in a study of somatic mutations in cytotoxic T cells in rheumatoid arthritis. Sequencing was performed with immunoSEQ multiplex PCR; in TCRdb, only in-frame clones are kept and a portion is missing. The sample lists some 30,000 clones, around 84% occurring once. Sequenced sample: CD8+ T cells sorted from blood. Receptors were obtained from an adult with rheumatoid arthritis. Both conserved end residues are part of each CDR3. The D gene is left open where the match is weak. Clone size is stated in some rows and not others, as once, few, many or a class when expanded.

CDR3,DNA,V,D,size,J
CSVEDGGPPGSTDTQYF,TGCAGCGTTGAAGACGGAGGGCCTCCTGGGAGCACAGATACGCAGTATTTT,TRBV29-1,.,.,TRBJ2-3
CASSQVPPGTIDPDTQYF,TGCGCCAGCAGCCAAGTTCCCCCGGGGACAATCGACCCAGATACGCAGTATTTT,TRBV4-3,.,.,TRBJ2-3
CASSLESNHPNEQFF,TGTGCCAGCAGCCTGGAGAGTAATCACCCCAATGAGCAGTTCTTC,TRBV13,.,.,TRBJ2-1
CSVLGQANTGELFF,TGCAGCGTATTGGGACAGGCGAACACCGGGGAGCTGTTTTTT,TRBV29-1,TRBD1,.,TRBJ2-2
CASDRTGELFF,TGTGCCAGTGATCGTACCGGGGAGCTGTTTTTT,TRBV7-9,.,few,TRBJ2-2
CASSQVTGLGETQYF,TGCGCCAGCAGCCAAGTCACGGGTTTGGGGGAGACCCAGTACTTC,TRBV4-1,.,.,TRBJ2-5
CASSLMGSGRDEKLFF,TGCGCCAGCAGCCTCATGGGATCAGGGAGGGATGAAAAACTGTTTTTT,TRBV4-1,.,.,TRBJ1-4
CASSQKGGLQPQHF,TGCGCCAGCAGCCAAAAAGGGGGATTGCAGCCCCAGCATTTT,TRBV4-1,.,.,TRBJ1-5
CASSQDADGNQPQHF,TGTGCCAGCAGCCAAGATGCAGACGGAAATCAGCCCCAGCATTTT,TRBV4-2,.,.,TRBJ1-5
CASSVGLAGLNDEQYF,TGTGCCAGCAGCGTAGGACTAGCGGGGTTAAATGACGAGCAGTACTTC,TRBV9,TRBD2,once,TRBJ2-7
CASSSGGAGYEQYF,TGTGCCAGCAGCTCGGGGGGAGCGGGGTACGAGCAGTACTTC,TRBV7-9,TRBD2,.,TRBJ2-7
CASTNPRLAGAPFTDTQYF,TGTGCCAGCACCAATCCCCGACTAGCGGGTGCCCCTTTTACAGATACGCAGTATTTT,TRBV7-9,TRBD2,.,TRBJ2-3
CSVPSRDREREYGYTF,TGCAGCGTCCCCTCCCGGGACAGGGAAAGGGAATATGGCTACACCTTC,TRBV29-1,TRBD1,.,TRBJ1-2
CASSSGGQETQYF,TGTGCCAGTTCTAGCGGGGGACAAGAGACCCAGTACTTC,TRBV9,TRBD2,.,TRBJ2-5
CASSQSRTGNPYEQYF,TGCGCCAGCAGCCAATCCCGAACCGGGAACCCCTACGAGCAGTACTTC,TRBV4-1,.,.,TRBJ2-7
CASSLTSGIYEQFF,TGTGCCAGCAGCTTGACTAGCGGTATTTATGAGCAGTTCTTC,TRBV5-6,TRBD2,.,TRBJ2-1
CASSQDRALSGNTIYF,TGCGCCAGCAGCCAAGATAGGGCGCTCTCTGGAAACACCATATATTTT,TRBV4-1,.,.,TRBJ1-3
CASSQLIGDDYYGYTF,TGCGCCAGCAGCCAATTAATTGGGGACGACTACTATGGCTACACCTTC,TRBV4-1,.,.,TRBJ1-2
CAIKVQETQYF,TGTGCCATCAAGGTCCAAGAGACCCAGTACTTC,TRBV10-3,.,.,TRBJ2-5
CAWSRQGAFYEQYF,TGTGCCTGGAGTAGGCAGGGGGCGTTTTACGAGCAGTACTTC,TRBV30,TRBD1,once,TRBJ2-7
CASSFPGAPRNEQFF,TGTGCCAGCAGCTTCCCGGGGGCTCCCCGGAATGAGCAGTTCTTC,TRBV7-2,.,.,TRBJ2-1
CATSRLAGEYNEQFF,TGTGCCACCAGCAGACTAGCGGGAGAGTACAATGAGCAGTTCTTC,TRBV15,TRBD2,.,TRBJ2-1
CASSSRTGSYEQYF,TGTGCCAGCAGCTCTAGGACAGGGTCCTACGAGCAGTACTTC,TRBV13,TRBD1,.,TRBJ2-7
CASSQDWLAGRNTGELFF,TGTGCCAGCAGCCAAGATTGGCTAGCGGGGCGTAACACCGGGGAGCTGTTTTTT,TRBV4-2,TRBD2,.,TRBJ2-2
CASSIGPGGANVLTF,TGTGCCAGTAGTATAGGACCCGGAGGGGCCAACGTCCTGACTTTC,TRBV19,.,few,TRBJ2-6
CASSVAGGTEQYF,TGTGCCAGCAGCGTAGCGGGGGGCACAGAGCAGTACTTC,TRBV9,.,.,TRBJ2-7
CASSLEGLTSTDTQYF,TGTGCCAGCAGTTTAGAAGGGCTAACTAGCACAGATACGCAGTATTTT,TRBV28,.,.,TRBJ2-3
CASSPRTGLVTNEKLFF,TGCGCCAGCAGCCCCCGGACAGGGTTGGTAACTAATGAAAAACTGTTTTTT,TRBV4-1,TRBD1,.,TRBJ1-4
CASSAGTGNEQFF,TGTGCCAGCAGCGCGGGGACCGGCAATGAGCAGTTCTTC,TRBV7-9,.,.,TRBJ2-1
CASSETNRGWSNQPQHF,TGTGCCAGCAGTGAGACCAACAGGGGATGGAGCAATCAGCCCCAGCATTTT,TRBV25-1,TRBD1,.,TRBJ1-5
CASSLERSPLHF,TGTGCCAGCAGCTTAGAACGGTCACCCCTCCACTTT,TRBV7-9,.,.,TRBJ1-6
CASSPRLAGVIPEQFF,TGTGCCAGCAGCCCCCGACTAGCCGGAGTTATTCCTGAGCAGTTCTTC,TRBV7-8,TRBD2,.,TRBJ2-1
CSVERDRDSGYTF,TGCAGCGTTGAGAGGGACAGGGACAGTGGCTACACCTTC,TRBV29-1,TRBD1,.,TRBJ1-2
CASSYVLGDEQFF,TGTGCCAGCAGTTACGTTCTGGGGGATGAGCAGTTCTTC,TRBV6-5,.,.,TRBJ2-1
CASSLAGSEKLFF,TGTGCCAGCAGCTTGGCGGGGTCTGAAAAACTGTTTTTT,TRBV5-6,.,.,TRBJ1-4
CASSLSAGRETQYF,TGTGCCAGCAGTTTATCGGCCGGGCGAGAGACCCAGTACTTC,TRBV27,.,once,TRBJ2-5
CASSLDSYGYTF,TGTGCCAGCAGCCTTGACAGCTATGGCTACACCTTC,TRBV7-2,.,.,TRBJ1-2
CSVELAGEQETQYF,TGCAGCGTAGAGTTAGCGGGGGAGCAAGAGACCCAGTACTTC,TRBV29-1,TRBD2,.,TRBJ2-5
CASGYPVGDTQYF,TGTGCTAGTGGTTACCCCGTAGGGGATACGCAGTATTTT,TRBV12-5,.,.,TRBJ2-3
CASSITGGPNEKLFF,TGTGCCAGTAGTATCACGGGGGGCCCTAATGAAAAACTGTTTTTT,TRBV19,.,.,TRBJ1-4
CASSQDVRGGVYNEQFF,TGCGCCAGCAGCCAAGATGTGCGGGGAGGGGTCTACAATGAGCAGTTCTTC,TRBV4-1,TRBD2,once,TRBJ2-1
CASSPRVVNSPLHF,TGTGCCAGCAGTCCCCGAGTAGTGAATTCACCCCTCCACTTT,TRBV28,.,.,TRBJ1-6
CASSIQWGHEQYF,TGTGCCAGTAGTATACAGTGGGGCCACGAGCAGTACTTC,TRBV19,.,.,TRBJ2-7
CAWSLWDREKLFF,TGTGCCTGGAGTCTTTGGGACAGGGAAAAACTGTTTTTT,TRBV30,TRBD1,few,TRBJ1-4
CASSPKYWGEADTQYF,TGTGCCAGCAGCCCCAAGTATTGGGGAGAGGCAGATACGCAGTATTTT,TRBV9,.,once,TRBJ2-3
CASSLYYEQYF,TGTGCCAGCAGCTTATACTACGAGCAGTACTTC,TRBV7-2,.,.,TRBJ2-7
CASSQTGEQYF,TGTGCCAGCAGTCAGACTGGGGAGCAGTACTTC,TRBV6-1,.,.,TRBJ2-7
CASSPGQGGYEQYF,TGCGCCAGCAGCCCGGGACAGGGGGGCTACGAGCAGTACTTC,TRBV5-1,TRBD1,.,TRBJ2-7
CASSLPGHSRFSGNTIYF,TGTGCCAGCAGCCTTCCGGGACATTCTCGCTTCTCTGGAAACACCATATATTTT,TRBV28,.,.,TRBJ1-3
CASSFQGSQPQHF,TGTGCCAGCAGTTTCCAGGGAAGCCAGCCCCAGCATTTT,TRBV6-5,.,.,TRBJ1-5
CASRDTGENGYTF,TGTGCCAGCAGGGATACAGGGGAGAATGGCTACACCTTC,TRBV9,TRBD1,.,TRBJ1-2
CASSLGTGSHEQYF,TGTGCCAGCAGTTTGGGGACAGGGAGCCACGAGCAGTACTTC,TRBV27,TRBD1,.,TRBJ2-7
CASSKDIGELFF,TGTGCCAGCAGCAAGGATATCGGGGAGCTGTTTTTT,TRBV9,.,.,TRBJ2-2
CASSSTSGMPSEQYF,TGTGCCAGCAGTTCGACTAGCGGGATGCCTTCCGAGCAGTACTTC,TRBV11-1,TRBD2,.,TRBJ2-7
CASIGWGSGNTIYF,TGTGCCAGCATAGGGTGGGGCTCTGGAAACACCATATATTTT,TRBV2,.,.,TRBJ1-3
CASIMGTSDEKLFF,TGTGCCAGCATTATGGGGACATCCGATGAAAAACTGTTTTTT,TRBV2,.,.,TRBJ1-4
CASSLVGLGNLEQFF,TGTGCCAGCAGCTTAGTTGGACTAGGTAATCTCGAGCAGTTCTTC,TRBV7-9,TRBD2,.,TRBJ2-1
CASSKGSRAKEQPQHF,TGTGCCAGCAGCAAGGGAAGTCGGGCGAAGGAGCAGCCCCAGCATTTT,TRBV21-1,.,.,TRBJ1-5
CASRTQGGGDEAFF,TGTGCCAGCAGAACCCAAGGGGGCGGGGATGAAGCTTTCTTT,TRBV14,TRBD1,.,TRBJ1-1